The clone carrying this TCR beta chain appeared many times. This record belongs to a study of T cells in Graves' hyperthyroidism and ophthalmopathy. The V gene's germline CDR1 is DFQATT and CDR2 SNEGSKA (reference sequence). There are 14 residues in the CDR3. Trimming cost V 1 base and J 3 bases, with 10 bases left between them. TCR beta CDR3 regions were amplified from RNA transcripts. TCR CDR3 regions were first amplified by RT-PCR with HTBI primers. TCRdb re-called the multiplex PCR reads with MiXCR, one entry per CDR3 protein. The data show roughly 700,000 distinct CDR3 sequences, roughly 15% seen once.

The chain employs TRBV20-1 and TRBJ2-1; perhaps TRBD2 as D (6 bases). The sample taken for sequencing was blood. The receptor's source is a woman in her late teens or twenties with Graves' hyperthyroidism. CDR3 sequence: CSARVAAGYNEQFF. CDR3 bases: TGCAGTGCTAGAGTAGCGGCTGGCTACAATGAGCAGTTCTTC.